The T cell receptor (beta chain) under discussion was sequenced for a study of Ad26.COV2.S vaccination and SARS-CoV-2 variants. Study outcomes and limitations: From the TCR breadth and depth analyses, total T cell responses may have been underestimated. While placebo recipients had lower spike-specific TCR breadth, vaccine recipients had more.

Here immunoSEQ multiplex PCR was the method, and the copy in TCRdb shows in-frame clones only, minus some. The sample yields a few hundred thousand clones, 83% seen once. Treatment defined: 15 to 20 received Ad26.COV2.S at low or high dose, single or two shots; a few received placebo; per-sample allocation not given. Each sample was drawn 63 days after the first injection (of vaccine or placebo). Spike of the Wuhan-strain SARS-CoV-2 was expressed by an Ad26 vector, which formed the vaccine. CDR1 and CDR2 (germline): LNHDA, SQIVND (reference sequence). Deletions cut 3 bases from V and 1 base from J, with 16 bases between. There are 17 residues in the CDR3. A remark on this clone: Its matching antigen is unknown.

The TCR comes from a person between 18 and 65 years old who received the Ad26.COV2.S COVID-19 vaccine or a placebo. Sequences were derived from peripheral blood, sampled in a trial of Ad26.COV2.S vaccine versus placebo. The chain uses TRBV19 and TRBJ1-5; maybe TRBD1 (5 bases). CDR3 sequence reads: CASSISVGELSNQPQHF. CDR3 nucleotides: TGTGCCAGTAGTATTTCAGTGGGGGAGTTGAGCAATCAGCCCCAGCATTTT.